What follows is one TCR beta chain and its context. Its antigen remains unknown. Peripheral blood was drawn, approximately 10 milliliters per donor. With a J-beta primer mix and a sample-barcoded 5' primer, a second PCR ran about 7 to 11 cycles. MiXCR, applied by TCRdb to the 5' RACE reads, yields one record per CDR3 protein. This table has some 1.4 million distinct CDR3 sequences, around two fifths appearing once. The data originate from a study of blood T cells in healthy people across ages. Regarding the study as a whole: More naive CD4+ cells and higher diversity were found in long-lived than in aged donors. TCR beta diversity tracked closely with naive T cell percentage. The unsorted PBMCs prevented any conclusive comparison of naive versus antigen-experienced cells.

This CDR3 region has 15 residues. Germline CDR1 DFQATT, CDR2 SNEGSKA (reference sequence). V was trimmed by 5 bases and J by 0 bases, leaving 14 bases between them. The J gene is TRBJ1-5, the V gene TRBV20-1, with a possible D match to TRBD1 (6 bases). The sample was blood. This receptor was taken from a young woman in good health. The CDR3: CSAQWGHTSNQPQHF. The CDR3 DNA reads as TGCAGTGCTCAATGGGGGCATACTAGCAATCAGCCCCAGCATTTT.